The subject of this entry is one T cell receptor beta chain. Its antigen is not identified. It was with 60 Vbeta and 13 Jbeta primers that the PCR ran. Clones were read by immunoSEQ multiplex PCR, and TCRdb kept only the in-frame ones, dropping some. The sample carries approximately 100,000 clones, 65% to 80% recorded once. Germline CDR1 reads SGHRS; CDR2 reads YFSETQ. The CDR3 totals 15 residues. The sample comes from a study of cytomegalovirus exposure and HLA in healthy donors. On the study more broadly: A data release that came early held roughly 90 million unique TCRs from HLA-typed donors. In terms of ancestry, the Caucasian-associated cluster contained roughly 80% of the roughly 400 genotyped donors.

Regarding the study as a whole: Other equally common chains were less clonally expanded than HLA-associated TCR beta chains, a later analysis showed.

The chain combines TRBV5-1 with TRBJ2-5, with D possibly TRBD1 on 6 matching bases. The last part of the DNA fits TRBJ2-7 better; the J call may be wrong. Sequenced: PBMCs. This TCR came from a man between 60 and 75 years old in good health and CMV-seropositive. The CDR3 region is CASSVDSGITYEQYF. The DNA of the CDR3 is TGCGCCAGCAGCGTGGACAGCGGAATAACCTACGAGCAGTACTTC.